This is a list of T cell receptor beta chains from one sample in a study of T cells in Graves' hyperthyroidism and ophthalmopathy. One entry per CDR3 protein results from TCRdb running MiXCR on the multiplex PCR reads. The data show a few hundred thousand distinct CDR3 sequences, about a sixth seen once. The sequenced material came from blood. These receptors all come from a woman aged 25-40 years with Graves' hyperthyroidism. Each CDR3 is given with its conserved first and last residue. The D gene is left open where the match is weak. Clone size, where shown, is once, few, many, or a class for clones that have expanded.

TRBV20-1	.	TRBJ1-1	many	18	TGCAGTGCTTTTTCCGCTTTATCCCGGGACTCTAAGAACACTGAAGCTTTCTTT	CSAFSALSRDSKNTEAFF
TRBV7-9	.	TRBJ1-1	.	12	TGTGCCAGCAGCTCACTTGGAGGAAAAGCTTTCTTT	CASSSLGGKAFF
TRBV30	.	TRBJ1-2	many	16	TGTGCCTGGAACCTTAAGTCCGGGGGGCCGTACTATGGCTACACCTTC	CAWNLKSGGPYYGYTF
TRBV20-1	.	TRBJ2-3	.	13	TGCAGTGCCAACAGGATTCACACAGATACGCAGTATTTT	CSANRIHTDTQYF
TRBV28	.	TRBJ1-4	few	14	TGTGCCAGCACCGATGACAGAACTAATGAAAAACTGTTTTTT	CASTDDRTNEKLFF
TRBV6-2/TRBV6-3	.	TRBJ1-1	few	13	TGTGCCAGCAGTTCCATCAAGGGGACTGAAGCTTTCTTT	CASSSIKGTEAFF
TRBV28	.	TRBJ2-3	.	17	TGTGCCAGCAAACCCCCCGCAGGGATATATTTCACAGATACGCAGTATTTT	CASKPPAGIYFTDTQYF
TRBV7-9	.	TRBJ2-1	few	14	TGTGCCGGCCGTACCGGGGGCTCCTACAATGAGCAGTTCTTC	CAGRTGGSYNEQFF
TRBV6-1	.	TRBJ1-1	.	12	TGTGCCAGCACCCCTCGGGGCACTGAAGCTTTCTTT	CASTPRGTEAFF
TRBV19	TRBD1	TRBJ2-1	few	15	TGTGCCAGTAGTATAGGGGACAGGGCCTACAATGAGCAGTTCTTC	CASSIGDRAYNEQFF
TRBV19	.	TRBJ1-5	.	13	TGTGCCAGTACCCGGTGGGGGAATCAGCCCCAGCATTTT	CASTRWGNQPQHF
TRBV27	TRBD2	TRBJ2-3	many	15	TGTGCCAGCAGTTACCGAGCGGGAGGCTGGGATACGCAGTATTTT	CASSYRAGGWDTQYF
TRBV29-1	TRBD2	TRBJ2-1	.	13	TGCAGCGTTGGGGGAGCGGGACACAATGAGCAGTTCTTC	CSVGGAGHNEQFF
TRBV5-1	TRBD1	TRBJ2-7	many	13	TGCGCCAGCAGCCGGCTGACAGGGGACGAGCAGTACTTC	CASSRLTGDEQYF
TRBV20-1	.	TRBJ2-7	.	15	TGCAGTGTTCCGTTGACCCGCCTGGGGTCGGGGGAGCAGTACTTC	CSVPLTRLGSGEQYF
TRBV19	.	TRBJ2-1	.	17	TGTGCCAGTAGTATTCGGCTAGCCATACACTCCTACAATGAGCAGTTCTTC	CASSIRLAIHSYNEQFF
TRBV2	.	TRBJ2-5	.	14	TGTGCCAGTATTTTTGAGGCGGGGTCAGAGACCCAGTACTTC	CASIFEAGSETQYF
TRBV24-1	TRBD2	TRBJ2-7	many	14	TGTGCCACCAGTGATTCCGGGAGGCCTGGCGAGCAGTACTTC	CATSDSGRPGEQYF
TRBV27	TRBD2	TRBJ2-2	.	16	TGTGCCAGCAGTAAAGGACTAGCGGGAGTGCCCGGGGAGCTGTTTTTT	CASSKGLAGVPGELFF
TRBV19	.	TRBJ2-7	.	14	TGTGCCAGTAGTATACGAGGGAGAGGGTACGAGCAGTACTTC	CASSIRGRGYEQYF
TRBV5-1	.	TRBJ2-1	many	14	TGCGCCAGCAGCTCGGCCGGGACAAACAATGAGCAGTTCTTC	CASSSAGTNNEQFF
TRBV20-1	TRBD2	TRBJ2-1	few	18	TGCAGTGCTAGAGATCTCGGGAGGGCGGGGGACCCCTACAATGAGCAGTTCTTC	CSARDLGRAGDPYNEQFF
TRBV7-3	.	TRBJ2-1	many	13	TGTGCCAGCAGCGTAGACAACTACAATGAGCAGTTCTTC	CASSVDNYNEQFF
TRBV5-6	TRBD2	TRBJ2-1	many	14	TGTGCCAGCAGCTTAGTCGCGGGGGGGAATGAGCAGTTCTTC	CASSLVAGGNEQFF
TRBV2	TRBD1	TRBJ1-5	many	13	TGTGCCAGCAGTCCTATACAGGGGGCGAGTTGGCATTTT	CASSPIQGASWHF
TRBV5-5	TRBD1	TRBJ1-2	many	12	TGTGCCAGCAGCTTGGGACAGGGGGGCTACACCTTC	CASSLGQGGYTF
TRBV6-6	TRBD2	TRBJ2-1	few	17	TGTGCCAGCAGTTACGGACCGGGACTAGCGGTTTACAATGAGCAGTTCTTC	CASSYGPGLAVYNEQFF
TRBV7-9	TRBD2	TRBJ2-3	.	14	TGTGCCAGCAGCCAACTAGCGGGCTACTATACGCAGTATTTT	CASSQLAGYYTQYF
TRBV9	.	TRBJ1-1	many	13	TGTGCCAGTTCCGTCGAATCGAACACTGAAGCTTTCTTT	CASSVESNTEAFF
TRBV2	.	TRBJ2-3	.	14	TGTGCCAGCCGCGACAGAGGGCGATCAGATACGCAGTATTTT	CASRDRGRSDTQYF
TRBV27	TRBD2	TRBJ2-3	many	13	TGTGCCACCGCAGGGCTAGCGGGAGATACGCAGTATTTT	CATAGLAGDTQYF
TRBV3-1	.	TRBJ1-4	many	15	TGTGCCAGCAGCCGCCGGTCAGGAACTAATGAAAAACTGTTTTTT	CASSRRSGTNEKLFF
TRBV20-1	TRBD2	TRBJ2-3	many	16	TGCAGTGCTCCCCAACCAACTAGCGGACGCACAGATACGCAGTATTTT	CSAPQPTSGRTDTQYF
TRBV12-3/TRBV12-4	.	TRBJ2-3	many	15	TGTGCCAGCAGTTTAAGGGACAGCGGGCCAGATACGCAGTATTTT	CASSLRDSGPDTQYF
TRBV14	.	TRBJ2-1	few	20	TGTGCCAGCAGCCAATTCACCCCAAAAAGGACAGACCCCCGAAGACATGAGCAGTTCTTC	CASSQFTPKRTDPRRHEQFF
TRBV5-1	.	TRBJ2-2	many	13	TGCGCCAGCAGCTTGGTGGGTGCCGGGGAGCTGTTTTTT	CASSLVGAGELFF
TRBV28	TRBD1	TRBJ1-6	few	14	TGTGCCAGCAGTTTAGGGACAGGGGCCCCACCCCTCCACTTT	CASSLGTGAPPLHF
TRBV7-2	TRBD2	TRBJ2-1	.	18	TGTGCCAGCAGCTTACCCCGACTAGCGGGACCCAACGGAAATGAGCAGTTCTTC	CASSLPRLAGPNGNEQFF
TRBV27	.	TRBJ2-1	many	13	TGTGCCAGCCTCGGGGCCTACTACAATGAGCAGTTCTTC	CASLGAYYNEQFF
TRBV5-1	.	TRBJ1-1	.	14	TGCGCCAGCAGCAAACGGGAAATGAACACTGAAGCTTTCTTT	CASSKREMNTEAFF
TRBV6-2/TRBV6-3	.	TRBJ2-1	.	16	TGTGCCAGCAGTTACCCCAGGGCCCCAGAAGGGGGTGAGCAGTTCTTC	CASSYPRAPEGGEQFF
TRBV4-1	.	TRBJ1-5	few	17	TGCGCCAGCAGCCAAGTTCCCGGACGGGGGAGGGGTCAGCCCCAGCATTTT	CASSQVPGRGRGQPQHF